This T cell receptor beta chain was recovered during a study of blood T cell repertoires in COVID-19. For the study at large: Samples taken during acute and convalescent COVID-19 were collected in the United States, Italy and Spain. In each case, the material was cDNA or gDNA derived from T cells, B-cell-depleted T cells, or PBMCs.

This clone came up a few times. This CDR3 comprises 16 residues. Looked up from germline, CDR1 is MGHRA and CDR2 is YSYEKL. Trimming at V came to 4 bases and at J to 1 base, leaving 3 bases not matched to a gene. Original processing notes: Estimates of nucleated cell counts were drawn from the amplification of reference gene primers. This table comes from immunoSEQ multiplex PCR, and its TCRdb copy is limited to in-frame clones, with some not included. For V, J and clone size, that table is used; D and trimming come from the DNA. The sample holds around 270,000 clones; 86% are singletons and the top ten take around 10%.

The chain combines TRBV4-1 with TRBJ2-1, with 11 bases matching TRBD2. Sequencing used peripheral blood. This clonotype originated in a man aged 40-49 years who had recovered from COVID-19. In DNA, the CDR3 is TGCGCCAGCAGCCTTACTAGCGGGGGATCCTACAATGAGCAGTTCTTC. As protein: CASSLTSGGSYNEQFF.